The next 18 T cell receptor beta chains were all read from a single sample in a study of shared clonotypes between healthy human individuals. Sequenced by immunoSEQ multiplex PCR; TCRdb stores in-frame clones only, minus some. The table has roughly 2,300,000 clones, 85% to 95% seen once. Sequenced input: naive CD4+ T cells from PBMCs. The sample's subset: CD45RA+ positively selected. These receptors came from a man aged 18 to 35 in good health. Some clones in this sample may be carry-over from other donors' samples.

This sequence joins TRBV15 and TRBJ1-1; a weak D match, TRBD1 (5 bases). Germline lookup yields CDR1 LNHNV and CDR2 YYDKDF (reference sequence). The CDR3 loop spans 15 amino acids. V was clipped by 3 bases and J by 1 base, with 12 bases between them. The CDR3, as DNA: TGTGCCACCAGCAGCGGGGCAGGATCGAACACTGAAGCTTTCTTT. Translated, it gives CATSSGAGSNTEAFF.

This CDR3 is CASSLALAGYTDTQYF. The CDR3 region has the DNA TGCGCCAGCAGCTTGGCTCTAGCGGGATACACAGATACGCAGTATTTT. The V gene is TRBV5-1, the J gene TRBJ2-3; TRBD2 matches at 9 bases. CDR3 length: 16 residues. V shed 0 bases, J shed 2 bases, and the junction held 4 bases outside the gene matches. CDR1 is SGHRS and CDR2 is YFSETQ in the germline V gene. Supplemented by reference TRBV5-1 and TRBJ2-3, the full variable domain reads KAGVTQTPRYLIKTRGQQVTLSCSPISGHRSVSWYQQTPGQGLQFLFEYFSETQRNKGNFPGRFSGRQFSNSRSEMNVSTLELGDSALYLCASSLALAGYTDTQYFGPGTRLTVL.

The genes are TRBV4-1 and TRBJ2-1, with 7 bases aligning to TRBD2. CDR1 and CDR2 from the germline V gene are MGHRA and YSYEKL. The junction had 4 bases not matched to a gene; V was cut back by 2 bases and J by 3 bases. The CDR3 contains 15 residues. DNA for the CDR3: TGCGCCAGCAGCCAACTAGGACTAGACTACAATGAGCAGTTCTTC. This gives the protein CASSQLGLDYNEQFF.

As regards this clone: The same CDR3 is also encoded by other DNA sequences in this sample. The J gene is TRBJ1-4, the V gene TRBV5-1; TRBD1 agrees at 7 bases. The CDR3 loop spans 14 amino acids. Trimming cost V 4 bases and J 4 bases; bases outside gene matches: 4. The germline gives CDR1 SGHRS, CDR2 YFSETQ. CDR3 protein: CASSRDSFNEKLFF. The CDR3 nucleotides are TGCGCCAGCAGCCGGGACAGCTTTAATGAAAAACTGTTTTTT.

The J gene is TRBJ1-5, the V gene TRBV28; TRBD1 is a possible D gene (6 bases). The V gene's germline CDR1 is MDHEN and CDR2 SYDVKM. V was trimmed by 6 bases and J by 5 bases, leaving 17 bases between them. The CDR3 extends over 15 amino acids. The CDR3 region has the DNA TGTGCCAGCAGCTCCCCCGGACAGACGGATCAGCCCCAGCATTTT. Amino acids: CASSSPGQTDQPQHF.

Here the CDR3 DNA reads TGTGCCAGCAGTCCCCTCCCCCCCCGGACAGGGTTAAGCAATCAGCCCCAGCATTTT. Amino acid sequence: CASSPLPPRTGLSNQPQHF. The chain employs TRBV2 and TRBJ1-5; 8 bases agree with TRBD1. In germline, CDR1 is SNHLY, CDR2 FYNNEI. There are 19 residues in the CDR3. Germline trimming cut 5 bases from V and 1 base from J; bases unmatched to any gene: 16.

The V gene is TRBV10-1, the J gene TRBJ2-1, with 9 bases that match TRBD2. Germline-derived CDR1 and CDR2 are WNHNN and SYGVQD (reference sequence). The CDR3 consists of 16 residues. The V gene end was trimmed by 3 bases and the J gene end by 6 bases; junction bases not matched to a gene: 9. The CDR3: CASSEGLAGRFNEQFF. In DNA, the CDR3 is TGCGCCAGCAGTGAAGGGCTAGCGGGGCGGTTCAATGAGCAGTTCTTC.

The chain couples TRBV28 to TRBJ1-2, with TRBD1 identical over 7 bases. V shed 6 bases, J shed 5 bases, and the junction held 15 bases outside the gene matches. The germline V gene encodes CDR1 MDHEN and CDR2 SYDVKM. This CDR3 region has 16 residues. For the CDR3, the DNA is TGTGCCAGCAGCCCATCGTCCGGCAGGGGGGTATATGGCTACACCTTC. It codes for CASSPSSGRGVYGYTF.

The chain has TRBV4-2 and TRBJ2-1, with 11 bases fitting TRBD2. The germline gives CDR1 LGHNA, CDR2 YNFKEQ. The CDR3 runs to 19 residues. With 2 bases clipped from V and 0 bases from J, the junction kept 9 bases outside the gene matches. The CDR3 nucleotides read TGTGCCAGCAGCCAACCTCGCAGGGGACTAGCGGACTCCTACAATGAGCAGTTCTTC. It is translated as CASSQPRRGLADSYNEQFF.

The CDR3 reads CASSLGQQGGETQYF. As DNA, the CDR3 is TGTGCCAGCAGCTTGGGCCAACAGGGTGGGGAGACCCAGTACTTC. V gene TRBV5-8 combines with J gene TRBJ2-5, with a possible D match to TRBD1 (6 bases). The CDR3 is 15 residues long. From germline, CDR1 is SGHTS and CDR2 YDEGEE. The V gene lost 0 bases and the J gene lost 5 bases, with 14 bases spanning the gap. Supplemented by reference TRBV5-8 and TRBJ2-5, the full variable domain reads EAGVTQSPTHLIKTRGQQATLRCSPISGHTSVYWYQQALGLGLQFLLWYDEGEERNRGNFPPRFSGRQFPNYSSELNVNALELEDSALYLCASSLGQQGGETQYFGPGTRLLVL.

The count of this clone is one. CDR3 nucleotide sequence: TGTGCCAGCAGCATTACTAGCGGGAGGGCCCGAGAGACCCAGTACTTC. This sequence encodes CASSITSGRARETQYF. The rearrangement joins TRBV27 to TRBJ2-5; 13 positions match TRBD2. The CDR3 totals 16 residues. CDR1 and CDR2 (germline): MNHEY, SMNVEV (reference sequence). V shed 6 bases, J shed 4 bases, and the junction held 8 bases outside the gene matches.

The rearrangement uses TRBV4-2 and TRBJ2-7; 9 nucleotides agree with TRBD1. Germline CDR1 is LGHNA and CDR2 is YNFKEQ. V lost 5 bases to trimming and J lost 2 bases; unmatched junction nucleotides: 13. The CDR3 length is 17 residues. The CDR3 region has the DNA TGTGCCAGCAGCTACCGGGACAGGGACCCTGGGGCCTACGAGCAGTACTTC. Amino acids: CASSYRDRDPGAYEQYF.

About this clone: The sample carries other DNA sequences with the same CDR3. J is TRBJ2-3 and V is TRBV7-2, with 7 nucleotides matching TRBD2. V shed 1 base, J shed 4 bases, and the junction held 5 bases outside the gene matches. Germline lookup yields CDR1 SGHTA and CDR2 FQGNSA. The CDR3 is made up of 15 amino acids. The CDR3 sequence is CASSLVAGVADTQYF. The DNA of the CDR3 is TGTGCCAGCAGCTTAGTTGCGGGAGTTGCAGATACGCAGTATTTT. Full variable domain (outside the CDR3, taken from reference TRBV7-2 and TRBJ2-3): GAGVSQSPSNKVTEKGKDVELRCDPISGHTALYWYRQSLGQGLEFLIYFQGNSAPDKSGLPSDRFSAERTGGSVSTLTIQRTQQEDSAVYLCASSLVAGVADTQYFGPGTRLTVL.

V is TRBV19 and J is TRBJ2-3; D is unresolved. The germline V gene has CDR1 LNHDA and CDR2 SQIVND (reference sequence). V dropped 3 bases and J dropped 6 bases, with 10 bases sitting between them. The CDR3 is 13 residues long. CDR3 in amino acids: CASSISFRDTQYF. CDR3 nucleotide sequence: TGTGCCAGTAGTATCTCCTTCAGGGATACGCAGTATTTT.

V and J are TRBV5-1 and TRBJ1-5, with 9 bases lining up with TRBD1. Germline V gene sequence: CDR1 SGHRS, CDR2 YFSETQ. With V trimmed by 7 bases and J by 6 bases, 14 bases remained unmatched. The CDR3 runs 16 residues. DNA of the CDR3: TGCGCCAGCCGACTGGATCCGGGACAGGGTATTCAGCCCCAGCATTTT. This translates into CASRLDPGQGIQPQHF.

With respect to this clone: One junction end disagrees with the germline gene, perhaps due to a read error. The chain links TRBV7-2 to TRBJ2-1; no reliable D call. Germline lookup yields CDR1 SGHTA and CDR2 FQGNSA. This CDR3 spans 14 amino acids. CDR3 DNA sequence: TGCGCCAGCAGCCAAGGGCATCTAGGTAATGAGCAGTTCTTC. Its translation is CASSQGHLGNEQFF.

The CDR3 reads CASSLLAGASYNEQFF. In nucleotides, the CDR3 is TGTGCCAGCAGTCTTCTAGCGGGAGCTTCCTACAATGAGCAGTTCTTC. The J gene is TRBJ2-1, the V gene TRBV6-6, with 10 bases lining up with TRBD2. The V segment lost 5 bases and the J segment 1 base; nucleotides outside the gene matches: 5. Germline CDR1 is MNHNY and CDR2 is SVGAGI (reference sequence). The CDR3 consists of 16 residues.

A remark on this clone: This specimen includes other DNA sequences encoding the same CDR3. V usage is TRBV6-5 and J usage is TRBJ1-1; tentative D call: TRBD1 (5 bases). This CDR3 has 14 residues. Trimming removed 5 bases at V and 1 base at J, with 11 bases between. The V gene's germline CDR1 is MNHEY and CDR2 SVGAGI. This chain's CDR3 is CASSEGGANTEAFF. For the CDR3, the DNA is TGTGCCAGCAGTGAAGGAGGGGCGAACACTGAAGCTTTCTTT.